This TCR beta chain was identified in a study of regulatory T cells in long-lasting Graves disease. Described time point: newly diagnosed GD, antithyroid drugs for less than 3 months. Preparation of the TCR library used RNA extracted from PBMCs. Patients came through an endocrinology department, and that department was in Xi'an, China. CDR3 length equals 14 residues. V was shortened by 0 bases and J by 12 bases, with 14 bases between the two germline ends. Germline lookup yields CDR1 SGHAT and CDR2 FQNNGV. Construction of TCR beta libraries relied on iRepertoire HTBI primers and on Arm-PCR targeting CDR3 regions. Methods used by the authors: Samples jointly harbored 62 TRBV and more than eleven TRBJ segments. From the multiplex PCR reads, TCRdb called clonotypes with MiXCR, one entry per CDR3 protein. What appears here as the V and J calls and clone size reflects TCRdb's work, not the paper's. The table has some 330,000 distinct CDR3 sequences, 10% to 15% seen once.

In this sample, this clonotype turned up many times. Its antigen is not identified. Study-level points and caveats: In persistent patients, shared public clonotypes (2,741) outnumbered those in new patients (almost 1,000).

This same sample was also part of a study on T cells in Graves' hyperthyroidism and ophthalmopathy. In that study: Using 13 V-J features, a model discriminated ophthalmopathy from stable hyperthyroidism.

Here the sequenced sample was peripheral blood mononuclear cells (PBMCs), taken at new diagnosis, from a patient treated with antithyroid drugs. This receptor was identified in a woman between 18 and 30 years old with Graves disease. The rearrangement joins TRBV11-2 to TRBJ1-4; D call uncertain. This CDR3 reads CASSLDLRPGELFF. CDR3 nucleotides: TGTGCCAGCAGCTTAGATCTGAGGCCCGGTGAACTGTTTTTT.